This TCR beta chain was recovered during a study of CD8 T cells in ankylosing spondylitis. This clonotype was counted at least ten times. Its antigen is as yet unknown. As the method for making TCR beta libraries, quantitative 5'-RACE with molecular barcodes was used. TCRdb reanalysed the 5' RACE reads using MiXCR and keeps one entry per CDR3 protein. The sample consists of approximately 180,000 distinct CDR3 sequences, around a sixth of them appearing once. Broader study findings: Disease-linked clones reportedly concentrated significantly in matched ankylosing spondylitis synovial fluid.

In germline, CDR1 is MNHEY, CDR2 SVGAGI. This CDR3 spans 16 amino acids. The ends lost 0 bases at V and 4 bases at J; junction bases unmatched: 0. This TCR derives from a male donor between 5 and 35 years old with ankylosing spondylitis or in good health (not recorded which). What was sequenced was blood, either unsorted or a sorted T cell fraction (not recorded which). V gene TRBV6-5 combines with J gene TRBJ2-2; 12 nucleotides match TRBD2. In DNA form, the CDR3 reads TGTGCCAGCAGTTACTCGACTAGCGGGAGCACCGGGGAGCTGTTTTTT. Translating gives CASSYSTSGSTGELFF.